Sequencing of this T cell receptor beta chain was carried out in a study of read filtering for tumor transcriptome and immune sequencing. Study information: The cohort had over 16 men and over twelve women aged about 47 to 80, mean around 63 years. Study-wide findings and caveats: In IR-seq, single-read clonotypes were 70% to 85% of clonotypes but approximately 4% of reads. Correlation between methods rose after single-read clonotypes were removed. IR-seq captured clonotypes deeper and more reliably than RNA-seq.

This library used approximately 0.4 ug RNA and molecular barcoded adaptors spanning alpha/delta and beta/gamma chains. TCRdb redid the calling of the reads with MiXCR, one entry per CDR3 protein. Of some 120,000 distinct CDR3 sequences in the sample, over 10% were seen once. Trimming took 0 bases from V and 11 from J, leaving 11 bases between them. The CDR3 has 12 amino acids. Germline V lookup: CDR1 DFQATT, CDR2 SNEGSKA (reference sequence). This clonotype was observed at least ten times. The antigen is not known. This TCR derives from a donor over 35 with multiple myeloma. This rearrangement joins TRBV20-1 to TRBJ2-1; D is perhaps TRBD1 or TRBD2 (5 bases each). Sequenced sample: a population of CD138-negative cells sorted from bone marrow. Here the CDR3 reads CSAREGPAKQFF. The DNA for the CDR3 is TGCAGTGCTAGAGAGGGACCGGCCAAGCAGTTCTTC.